A single sample gave rise to the 2 T cell receptor beta chains below, sequenced in a study of cytomegalovirus exposure and HLA in healthy donors. The PCR ran on 60 Vbeta and 13 Jbeta primers. The table came from immunoSEQ multiplex PCR; TCRdb's copy has only in-frame clones and leaves some out. There are tens of thousands of clones in the sample; over 70% occur only once, and 0.95% to 1.5% lies in the top ten. Sequenced sample: PBMCs. The receptors derive from a girl aged 2 to 9 in good health and CMV-seropositive.

The chain links TRBV30 to TRBJ1-1; D is uncertain. The germline CDR1 and CDR2 sequences are GTSNPN and SVGIG (reference sequence). Deletions cut 2 bases from V and 0 bases from J, with 7 bases between. The CDR3 runs 13 residues. CDR3 bases: TGTGCCTGGAGTCCGGGTCTGAACACTGAAGCTTTCTTT. The encoded protein is CAWSPGLNTEAFF.

The chain is built from TRBV5-1 and TRBJ1-2; 7 nucleotides line up with TRBD1. The CDR3 is 15 amino acids. Germline loops: CDR1 SGHRS, CDR2 YFSETQ. Trimming cost V 2 bases and J 4 bases; bases outside gene matches: 8. The CDR3 loop is CASSFKTGNPYGYTF. CDR3 coding DNA: TGCGCCAGCAGCTTCAAGACAGGGAATCCCTATGGCTACACCTTC.